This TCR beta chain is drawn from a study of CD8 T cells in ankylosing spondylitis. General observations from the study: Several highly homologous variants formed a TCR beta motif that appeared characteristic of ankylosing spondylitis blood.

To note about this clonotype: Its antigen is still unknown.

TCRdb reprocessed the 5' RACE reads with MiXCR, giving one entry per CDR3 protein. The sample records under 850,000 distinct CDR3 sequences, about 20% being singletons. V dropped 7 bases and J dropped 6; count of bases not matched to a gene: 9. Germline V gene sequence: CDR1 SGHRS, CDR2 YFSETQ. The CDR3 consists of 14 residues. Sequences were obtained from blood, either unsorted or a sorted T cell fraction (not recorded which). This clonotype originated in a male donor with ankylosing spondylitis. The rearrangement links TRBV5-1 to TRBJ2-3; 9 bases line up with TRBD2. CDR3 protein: CASRLAGVADTQYF. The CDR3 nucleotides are TGCGCCAGCCGGTTAGCGGGAGTCGCCGATACGCAGTATTTT.